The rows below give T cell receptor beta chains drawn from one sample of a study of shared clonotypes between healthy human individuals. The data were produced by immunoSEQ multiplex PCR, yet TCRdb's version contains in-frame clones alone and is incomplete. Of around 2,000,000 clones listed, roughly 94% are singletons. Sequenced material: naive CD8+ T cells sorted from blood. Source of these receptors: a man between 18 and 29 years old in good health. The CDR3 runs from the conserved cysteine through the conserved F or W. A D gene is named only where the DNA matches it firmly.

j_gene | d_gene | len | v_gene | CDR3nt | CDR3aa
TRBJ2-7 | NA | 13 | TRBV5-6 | TGTGCCAGCAGCTTTGGGACCGCGGGGGAGCAGTACTTC | CASSFGTAGEQYF
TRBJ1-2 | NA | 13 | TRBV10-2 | TGCGCCAGCAGCGAGGGGTTTAACTATGGCTACACCTTC | CASSEGFNYGYTF
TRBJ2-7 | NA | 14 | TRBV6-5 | TGTGCCAGCAGTTCCAGGGACCCCATGGACGAGCAGTACTTC | CASSSRDPMDEQYF
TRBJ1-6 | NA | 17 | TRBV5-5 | TGTGCCAGCAGCCTCTACCCCCAGGGCGGAGGGGATTCACCCCTCCACTTT | CASSLYPQGGGDSPLHF
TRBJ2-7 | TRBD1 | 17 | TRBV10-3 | TGTGCCATCAGTGGTAGAGGACAGGGAGAATTTCCCTACGAGCAGTACTTC | CAISGRGQGEFPYEQYF
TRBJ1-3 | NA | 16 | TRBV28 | TGTGCCAGCAGCTGGAGTGCCCACGACTCTGGAAACACCATATATTTT | CASSWSAHDSGNTIYF
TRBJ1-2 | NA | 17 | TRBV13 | TGTGCCAGCAGCTTGCAAGGTGCAGGGCCTGGGCCCTATGGCTACACCTTC | CASSLQGAGPGPYGYTF
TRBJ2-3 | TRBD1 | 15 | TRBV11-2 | TGTGCCAGCAGCGCAGGGACAGTACAGACAGATACGCAGTATTTT | CASSAGTVQTDTQYF
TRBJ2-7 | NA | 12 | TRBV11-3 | TGTGCCAGCAGCTCCTCCGGCGACGAGCAGTACTTC | CASSSSGDEQYF
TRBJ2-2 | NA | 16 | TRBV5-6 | TGTGCCAGCAGCTTGGGAGGGACACCGAACACCGGGGAGCTGTTTTTT | CASSLGGTPNTGELFF